This TCR beta chain stems from a study of blood T cell repertoires in COVID-19. Turning to the study itself: Sites across the United States, Italy and Spain contributed samples from acute and convalescent COVID-19.

Source study methods: Amplification of reference gene primers provided the estimated nucleated cell counts. The table came from immunoSEQ multiplex PCR; TCRdb's copy has only in-frame clones and leaves some out. The DNA gave D and trimming, while V, J and clone size come from that table. The table has over 300,000 clones, 89% seen once. The material sequenced was PBMCs or T cells enriched from blood (not recorded which). The receptor was derived from a woman aged 40 to 55 who had recovered from COVID-19.

CDR3 coding DNA: TGTGCCAGCAGCTCTAGCGGGACGGGGGAGACCCAGTACTTC. It encodes CASSSSGTGETQYF. The V and J genes are TRBV7-9 and TRBJ2-5; 9 bases are shared with TRBD2. The germline CDR1 and CDR2 sequences are SEHNR and FQNEAQ (reference sequence). Trimming at V came to 4 bases and at J to 5 bases, leaving 5 bases not matched to a gene. This CDR3 is built from 14 residues.